This T cell receptor (beta chain) was retrieved from a study of T cell repertoires in cytomegalovirus infection. Study as a whole: Public TCR beta signatures were indicative of both CMV infection and a matching HLA type. Study-wide points: Based on cumulative public TCR beta family frequency, carriers of CMV plus the relevant HLA were identified.

Only a few counts were recorded for this clonotype. The antigen remains unidentified. Looked up from germline, CDR1 is SGHVS and CDR2 is FNYEAQ. V lost 8 bases, J lost 3 bases, and 19 bases lay in between. The length of the CDR3 is 15 residues. TCRdb itself ran the reads through MiXCR, one entry per CDR3 protein. The sample has approximately 220,000 distinct CDR3 sequences; about 40% are singletons. Sequencing was performed on CD8+ T cells from cultured PBMCs, taken from culture after CMV antigen stimulation. V usage is TRBV7-6 and J usage is TRBJ1-2, with unresolved D. This TCR was sampled from a human donor in good health (CMV status not recorded). Some clones in this sample may be carry-over from other donors' samples. Here the CDR3 DNA reads TGTGCCAGCGTTACAACCGGGTATTTCCACTATGGCTACACCTTC. This sequence encodes CASVTTGYFHYGYTF.